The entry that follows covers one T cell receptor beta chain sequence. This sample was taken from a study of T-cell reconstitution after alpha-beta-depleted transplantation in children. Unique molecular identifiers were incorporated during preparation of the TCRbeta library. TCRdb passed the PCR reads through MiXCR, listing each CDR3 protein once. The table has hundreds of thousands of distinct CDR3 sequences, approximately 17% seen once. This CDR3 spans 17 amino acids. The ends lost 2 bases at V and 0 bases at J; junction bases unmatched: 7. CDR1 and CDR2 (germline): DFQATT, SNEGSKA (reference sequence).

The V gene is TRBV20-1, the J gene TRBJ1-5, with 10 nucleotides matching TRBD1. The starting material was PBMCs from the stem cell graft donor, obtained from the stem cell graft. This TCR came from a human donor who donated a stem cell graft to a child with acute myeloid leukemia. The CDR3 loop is CSARTGTGEYSNQPQHF. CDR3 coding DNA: TGCAGTGCTAGAACCGGGACAGGGGAGTATAGCAATCAGCCCCAGCATTTT.